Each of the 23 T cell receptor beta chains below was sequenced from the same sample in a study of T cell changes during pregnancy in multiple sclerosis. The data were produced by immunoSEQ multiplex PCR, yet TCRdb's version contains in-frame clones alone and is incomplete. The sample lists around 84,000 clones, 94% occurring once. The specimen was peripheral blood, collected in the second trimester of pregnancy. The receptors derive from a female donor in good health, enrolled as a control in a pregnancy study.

The CDR3 region has the DNA TGCGCCAGCAAAGGCGGGAGATGGGCAGATACGCAGTATTTT. Protein product: CASKGGRWADTQYF. This sequence joins TRBV5-1 and TRBJ2-3; TRBD2 matches 7 bases. The CDR3 extends over 14 amino acids. CDR1 is SGHRS and CDR2 is YFSETQ in the germline V gene. V trimming: 6 bases; J trimming: 4 bases; junction bases outside the gene matches: 8.

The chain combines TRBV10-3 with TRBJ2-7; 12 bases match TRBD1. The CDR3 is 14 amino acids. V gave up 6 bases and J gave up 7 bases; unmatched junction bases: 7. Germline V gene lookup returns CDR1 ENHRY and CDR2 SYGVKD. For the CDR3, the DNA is TGTGCCATCAGGGGGACAGGGGGCATTGGAGAGCAGTACTTC. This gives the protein CAIRGTGGIGEQYF.

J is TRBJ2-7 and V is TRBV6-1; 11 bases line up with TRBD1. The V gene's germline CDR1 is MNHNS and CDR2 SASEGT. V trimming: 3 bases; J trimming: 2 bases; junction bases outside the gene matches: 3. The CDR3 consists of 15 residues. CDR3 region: CASSEGQGGPYEQYF. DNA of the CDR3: TGTGCCAGCAGTGAGGGACAGGGGGGCCCCTACGAGCAGTACTTC.

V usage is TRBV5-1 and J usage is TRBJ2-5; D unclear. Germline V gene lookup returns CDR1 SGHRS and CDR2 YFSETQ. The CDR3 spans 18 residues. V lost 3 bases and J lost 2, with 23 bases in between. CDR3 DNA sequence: TGCGCCAGCAGCTCGAACCAGATGTACAGTGTCGTACAAGAGACCCAGTACTTC. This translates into CASSSNQMYSVVQETQYF.

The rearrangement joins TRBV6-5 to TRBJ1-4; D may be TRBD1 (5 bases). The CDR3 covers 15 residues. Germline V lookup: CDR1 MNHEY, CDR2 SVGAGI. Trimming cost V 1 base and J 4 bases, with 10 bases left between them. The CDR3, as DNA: TGTGCCAGCAGTTACTTAGGGGAGGATAATGAAAAACTGTTTTTT. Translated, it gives CASSYLGEDNEKLFF.

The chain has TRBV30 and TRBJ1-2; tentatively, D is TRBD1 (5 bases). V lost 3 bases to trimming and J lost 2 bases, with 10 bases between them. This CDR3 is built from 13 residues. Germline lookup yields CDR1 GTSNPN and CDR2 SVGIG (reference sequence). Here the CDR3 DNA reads TGTGCCTGGAGAAGGGGTCACAACTATGGCTACACCTTC. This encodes CAWRRGHNYGYTF.

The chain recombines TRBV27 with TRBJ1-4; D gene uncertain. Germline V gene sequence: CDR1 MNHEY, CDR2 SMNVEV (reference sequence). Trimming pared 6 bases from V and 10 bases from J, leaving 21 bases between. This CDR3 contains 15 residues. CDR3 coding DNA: TGTGCCAGCAGCCCGACCATAAAGCTAGTAGGAAAACTGTTTTTT. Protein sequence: CASSPTIKLVGKLFF.

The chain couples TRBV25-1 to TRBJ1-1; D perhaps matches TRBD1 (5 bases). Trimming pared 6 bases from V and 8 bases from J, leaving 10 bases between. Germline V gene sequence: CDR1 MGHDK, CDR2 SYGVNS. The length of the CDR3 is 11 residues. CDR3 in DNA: TGTGCCAGCAGGGGGACTTTCGAAGCTTTCTTT. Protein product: CASRGTFEAFF.

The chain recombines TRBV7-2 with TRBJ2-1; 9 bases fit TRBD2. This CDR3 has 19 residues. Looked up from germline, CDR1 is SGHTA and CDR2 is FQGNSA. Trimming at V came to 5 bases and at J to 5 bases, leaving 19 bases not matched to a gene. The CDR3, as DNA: TGTGCCAGCAGCCTATCGGGTACTAGCGGGTCCCTTACCCACAATGAGCAGTTCTTC. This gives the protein CASSLSGTSGSLTHNEQFF.

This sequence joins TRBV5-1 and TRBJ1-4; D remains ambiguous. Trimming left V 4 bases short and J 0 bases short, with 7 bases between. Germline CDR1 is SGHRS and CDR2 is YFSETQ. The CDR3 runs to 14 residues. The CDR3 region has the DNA TGCGCCAGCAGCCCAGGCGCAACTAATGAAAAACTGTTTTTT. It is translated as CASSPGATNEKLFF.

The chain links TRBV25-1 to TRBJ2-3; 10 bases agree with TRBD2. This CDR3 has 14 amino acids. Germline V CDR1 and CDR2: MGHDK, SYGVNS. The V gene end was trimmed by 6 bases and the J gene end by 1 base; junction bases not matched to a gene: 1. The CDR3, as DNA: TGTGCCAGCAGCAGCGGGAGGGGCACAGATACGCAGTATTTT. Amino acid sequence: CASSSGRGTDTQYF.

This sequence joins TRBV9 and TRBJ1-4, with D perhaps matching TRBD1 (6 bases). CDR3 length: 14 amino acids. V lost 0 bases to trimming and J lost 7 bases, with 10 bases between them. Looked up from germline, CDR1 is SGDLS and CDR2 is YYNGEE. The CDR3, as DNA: TGTGCCAGCAGCGTAGCAGGGGCAGGTGAAAAACTGTTTTTT. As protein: CASSVAGAGEKLFF.

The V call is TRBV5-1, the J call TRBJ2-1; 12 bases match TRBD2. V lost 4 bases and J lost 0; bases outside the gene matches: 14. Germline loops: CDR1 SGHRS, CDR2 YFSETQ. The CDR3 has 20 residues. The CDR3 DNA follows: TGCGCCAGCAGCCCACGACTAGCGGGAGTACTGAGGAGCTCCTACAATGAGCAGTTCTTC. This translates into CASSPRLAGVLRSSYNEQFF.

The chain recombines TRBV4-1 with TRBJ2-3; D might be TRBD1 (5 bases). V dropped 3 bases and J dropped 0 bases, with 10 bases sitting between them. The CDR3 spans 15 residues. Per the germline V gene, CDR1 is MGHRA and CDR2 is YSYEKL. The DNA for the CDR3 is TGCGCCAGCAGCCAGACAGAGTCCAGCACAGATACGCAGTATTTT. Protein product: CASSQTESSTDTQYF.

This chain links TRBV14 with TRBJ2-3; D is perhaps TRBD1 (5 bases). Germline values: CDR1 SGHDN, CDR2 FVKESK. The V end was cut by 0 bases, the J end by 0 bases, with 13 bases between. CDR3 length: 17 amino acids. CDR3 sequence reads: CASSQESSRASTDTQYF. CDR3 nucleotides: TGTGCCAGCAGCCAAGAGTCCTCCAGGGCGAGCACAGATACGCAGTATTTT.

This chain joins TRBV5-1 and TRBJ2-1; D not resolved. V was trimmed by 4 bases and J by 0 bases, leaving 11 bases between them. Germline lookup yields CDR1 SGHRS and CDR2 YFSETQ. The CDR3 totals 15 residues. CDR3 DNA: TGCGCCAGCAGCCCCGACTCATCCTCCTACAATGAGCAGTTCTTC. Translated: CASSPDSSSYNEQFF.

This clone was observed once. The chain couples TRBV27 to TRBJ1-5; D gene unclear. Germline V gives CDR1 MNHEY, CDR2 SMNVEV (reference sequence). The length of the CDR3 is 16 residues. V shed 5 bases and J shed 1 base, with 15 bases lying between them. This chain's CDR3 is CASSPSTGESNQPQHF. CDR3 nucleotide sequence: TGTGCCAGCAGTCCCTCAACCGGGGAAAGCAATCAGCCCCAGCATTTT.

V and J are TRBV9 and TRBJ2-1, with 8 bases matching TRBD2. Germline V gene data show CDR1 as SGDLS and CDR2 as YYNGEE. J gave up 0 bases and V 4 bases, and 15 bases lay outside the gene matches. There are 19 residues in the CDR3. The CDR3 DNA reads TGTGCCAGCAGCCCCGGGACTAGGAGGGCTAGGGTCTCCTACAATGAGCAGTTCTTC. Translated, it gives CASSPGTRRARVSYNEQFF.

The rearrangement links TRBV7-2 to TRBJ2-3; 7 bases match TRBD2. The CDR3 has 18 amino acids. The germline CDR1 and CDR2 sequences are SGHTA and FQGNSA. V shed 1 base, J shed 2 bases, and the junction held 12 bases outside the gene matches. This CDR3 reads CASSLGPRVAGSTDTQYF. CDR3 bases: TGTGCCAGCAGCTTAGGACCGCGGGTAGCGGGCTCCACAGATACGCAGTATTTT.

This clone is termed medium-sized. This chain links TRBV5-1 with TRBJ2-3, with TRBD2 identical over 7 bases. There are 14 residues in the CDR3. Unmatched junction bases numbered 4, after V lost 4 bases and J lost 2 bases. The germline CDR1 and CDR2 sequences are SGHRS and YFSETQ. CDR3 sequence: CASSPGTNTDTQYF. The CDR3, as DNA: TGCGCCAGCAGCCCCGGGACTAACACAGATACGCAGTATTTT.

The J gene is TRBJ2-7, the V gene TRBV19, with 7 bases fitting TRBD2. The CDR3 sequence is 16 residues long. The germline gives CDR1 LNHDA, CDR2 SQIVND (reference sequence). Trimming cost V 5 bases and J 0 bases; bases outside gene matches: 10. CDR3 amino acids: CASSPPGGLSSYEQYF. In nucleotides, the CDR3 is TGTGCCAGTAGTCCTCCGGGAGGCCTGAGCTCCTACGAGCAGTACTTC.

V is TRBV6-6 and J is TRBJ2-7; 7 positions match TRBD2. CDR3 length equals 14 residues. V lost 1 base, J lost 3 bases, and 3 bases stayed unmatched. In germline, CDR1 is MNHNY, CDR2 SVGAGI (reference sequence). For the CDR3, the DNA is TGTGCCAGCAGTTACTTAGCGGGTAGCTACGAGCAGTACTTC. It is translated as CASSYLAGSYEQYF.

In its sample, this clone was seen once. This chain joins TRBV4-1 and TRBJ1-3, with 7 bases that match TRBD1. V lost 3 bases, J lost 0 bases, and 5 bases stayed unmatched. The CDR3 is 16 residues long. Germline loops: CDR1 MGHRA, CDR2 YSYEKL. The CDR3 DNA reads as TGCGCCAGCAGCCATACAGGACAGGCCTCTGGAAACACCATATATTTT. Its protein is CASSHTGQASGNTIYF.